A selection of T cell receptor beta chains follows, all from one sample in a study of Ad26.COV2.S vaccination and SARS-CoV-2 variants. TCRdb's copy holds only in-frame clones and misses some; the assay was immunoSEQ multiplex PCR. The data show hundreds of thousands of clones, with roughly 90% seen just once and approximately 1.5% held by the top ten. The starting material was peripheral blood, obtained in a trial of Ad26.COV2.S vaccine versus placebo. The receptor set was obtained from a person between 18 and 59 years old who received the Ad26.COV2.S COVID-19 vaccine or a placebo. The CDR3 runs from the conserved cysteine through the conserved F or W. D genes are given only for firm matches. Only some rows state a clone size, as once, few, many or a class for expanded clones.

clone size | D gene | J gene | V gene | CDR3 protein | CDR3 DNA
- | - | TRBJ1-2 | TRBV11-3 | CASSLLRGPADYGYTF | TGTGCCAGCAGCTTACTTCGCGGGCCGGCGGACTATGGCTACACCTTC
- | TRBD1 | TRBJ1-5 | TRBV30 | CAWADRVGQPQHF | TGTGCCTGGGCGGACAGGGTGGGTCAGCCCCAGCATTTT
- | - | TRBJ1-1 | TRBV7-8 | CASRTGLETTEAFF | TGTGCCAGCAGAACGGGTTTGGAGACCACTGAAGCTTTCTTT
- | - | TRBJ2-1 | TRBV7-9 | CASSLNRHEQFF | TGTGCCAGCAGCTTAAACAGGCATGAGCAGTTCTTC
- | - | TRBJ1-5 | TRBV6-6 | CASTDRLLSNQPQHF | TGTGCCAGCACTGACAGATTACTTAGCAATCAGCCCCAGCATTTT
few | TRBD1 | TRBJ1-5 | TRBV19 | CASSPQQGADSNQPQHF | TGTGCCAGTAGTCCTCAACAGGGGGCGGATAGCAATCAGCCCCAGCATTTT
once | - | TRBJ2-5 | TRBV12-3/TRBV12-4 | CASSLRTEQTQYF | TGTGCCAGCAGTTTACGGACAGAACAGACCCAGTACTTC
- | - | TRBJ1-4 | TRBV12-3/TRBV12-4 | CASSSGVPKLFF | TGTGCCAGCAGTTCCGGCGTCCCCAAACTGTTTTTT
- | - | TRBJ1-3 | TRBV5-4 | CASSLGQTGNTIYF | TGTGCCAGCAGCTTGGGACAGACTGGAAACACCATATATTTT
- | - | TRBJ2-2 | TRBV12-3/TRBV12-4 | CASSWLGAGELFF | TGTGCCAGCAGTTGGCTAGGGGCCGGGGAGCTGTTTTTT
- | TRBD2 | TRBJ2-7 | TRBV7-8 | CASSRSGIGEQYF | TGTGCCAGCAGCCGAAGCGGGATAGGCGAGCAGTACTTC
- | - | TRBJ2-1 | TRBV11-2 | CASSLEGILPFF | TGTGCCAGCAGCTTGGAGGGGATTCTTCCGTTCTTC
- | - | TRBJ1-5 | TRBV6-2/TRBV6-3 | CASSQGLRQPQHF | TGTGCCAGCAGTCAAGGACTCAGGCAGCCCCAGCATTTT